This record concerns one TCR beta chain sequence. What it binds is not known. The data were taken from a study of OX40 agonist ivuxolimab in advanced cancers. Across the whole study: Past anti-PD-1, anti-PD-L1 or anti-CTLA-4 therapy was accepted, and roughly 38% had received some. Study observations and caveats: Mean expanded clone counts were higher in CD8+ than CD4+ T cells. At 0.1 to 3.0 mg/kg and by week 6, CD4+ and CD8+ T cells in the blood had expanded clonally.

This table comes from immunoSEQ multiplex PCR, and its TCRdb copy is limited to in-frame clones, with some not included. The profile shows tens of thousands of clones, more than 70% of them singletons. The source of this sequence is an adult with an advanced solid tumor such as melanoma, head and neck, liver or kidney cancer. Sequencing used CD4+ or CD8+ T cells sorted from blood, obtained in a trial of the OX40 agonist ivuxolimab.

The CDR3 DNA reads TGCGCCAGCAGCTTAGTCAGGACTAGCACAGATACGCAGTATTTT. Its translation: CASSLVRTSTDTQYF. The chain joins TRBV5-1 to TRBJ2-3; D may be TRBD2 (5 bases). The CDR3 has 15 amino acids. Germline loops: CDR1 SGHRS, CDR2 YFSETQ. The V end lost 2 bases, the J end lost 0 bases, and 10 bases lay between the germline ends.